These T cell receptor beta chains were read from a single sample in a study of shared clonotypes between healthy human individuals. Sequencing used immunoSEQ multiplex PCR; TCRdb keeps in-frame clones, though not all of them. The sample shows roughly 1.4 million clones, around 98.5% of them seen only once. The specimen was naive CD4+ T cells sorted from blood. The receptors derive from a young man in good health. The CDR3 runs from the conserved cysteine through the conserved F or W. A D gene is named only where the DNA matches it firmly.

>NA|TRBJ2-7|TRBV7-2
CASSLDSFTYEQYF
TGTGCCAGCAGCTTAGACAGCTTTACCTACGAGCAGTACTTC
>TRBD1|TRBJ1-1|TRBV5-1
CASSLNRGLGTEAFF
TGCGCCAGCAGCTTAAACAGGGGGCTAGGAACTGAAGCTTTCTTT
>NA|TRBJ1-3|TRBV5-4
CASSFQPNSGNTIYF
TGTGCCAGCAGCTTTCAGCCGAACTCTGGAAACACCATATATTTT
>NA|TRBJ2-7|TRBV7-9
CASREPGQGSYEQYF
TGTGCCAGCAGGGAACCGGGACAAGGTTCGTACGAGCAGTACTTC
>NA|TRBJ2-3|TRBV4-3
CASSQGLGGQGPDTQYF
TGCGCCAGCAGCCAAGGGCTGGGTGGGCAGGGTCCAGATACGCAGTATTTT
>NA|TRBJ1-1|TRBV5-1
CASSRQNTEAFF
TGCGCCAGCAGTCGACAGAACACTGAAGCTTTCTTT
>NA|TRBJ2-1|TRBV5-5
CASSPGLLNEQFF
TGTGCCAGCAGCCCTGGACTACTCAATGAGCAGTTCTTC
>NA|TRBJ1-3|TRBV4-3
CASSQDLDSRLSGNTIYF
TGCGCCAGCAGCCAAGATCTTGACAGCCGCCTCTCTGGAAACACCATATATTTT
>NA|TRBJ1-3|TRBV2
CASSLESSGNTIYF
TGTGCCAGCTCACTCGAGAGCTCTGGAAACACCATATATTTT
>TRBD2|TRBJ2-2|TRBV7-2
CASSSPLAGGLGELFF
TGTGCCAGCAGCTCCCCACTAGCGGGAGGGCTCGGGGAGCTGTTTTTT
>NA|TRBJ2-7|TRBV5-1
CASSLEPGPVNEQYF
TGCGCCAGCAGCTTGGAGCCAGGGCCTGTGAACGAGCAGTACTTC
>TRBD2|TRBJ2-1|TRBV5-6
CASSNIAGVTGNEQFF
TGTGCCAGCAGCAACATAGCGGGAGTAACTGGCAATGAGCAGTTCTTC